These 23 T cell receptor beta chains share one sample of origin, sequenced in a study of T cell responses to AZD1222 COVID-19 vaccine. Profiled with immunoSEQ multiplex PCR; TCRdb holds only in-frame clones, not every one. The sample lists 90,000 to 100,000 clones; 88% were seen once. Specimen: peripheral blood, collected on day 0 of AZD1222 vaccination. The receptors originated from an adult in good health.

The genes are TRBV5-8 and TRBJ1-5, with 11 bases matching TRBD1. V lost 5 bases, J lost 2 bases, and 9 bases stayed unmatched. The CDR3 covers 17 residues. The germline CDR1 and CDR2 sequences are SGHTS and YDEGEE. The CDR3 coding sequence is TGTGCCAGCAGACTCCCGGGACAGGGGGGAGGCAATCAGCCCCAGCATTTT. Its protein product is CASRLPGQGGGNQPQHF.

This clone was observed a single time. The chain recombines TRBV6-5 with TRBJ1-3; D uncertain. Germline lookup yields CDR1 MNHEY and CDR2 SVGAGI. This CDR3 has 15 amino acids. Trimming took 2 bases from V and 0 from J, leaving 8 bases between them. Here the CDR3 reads CASSYRPVSGNTIYF. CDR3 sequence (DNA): TGTGCCAGCAGTTACAGACCAGTCTCTGGAAACACCATATATTTT.

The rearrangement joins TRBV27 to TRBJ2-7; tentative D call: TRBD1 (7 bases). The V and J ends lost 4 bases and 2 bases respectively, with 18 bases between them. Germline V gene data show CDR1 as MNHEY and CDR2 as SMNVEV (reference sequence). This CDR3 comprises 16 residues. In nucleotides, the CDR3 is TGTGCCAGCAGTTATTCGGTGGGGGGACAGACCTACGAGCAGTACTTC. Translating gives CASSYSVGGQTYEQYF.

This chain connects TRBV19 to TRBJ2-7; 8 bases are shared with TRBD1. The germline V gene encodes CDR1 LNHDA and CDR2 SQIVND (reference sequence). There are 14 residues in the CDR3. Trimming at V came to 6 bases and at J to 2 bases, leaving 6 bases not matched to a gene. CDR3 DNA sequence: TGTGCCAGTAGAGGACAGGGTTATACCTACGAGCAGTACTTC. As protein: CASRGQGYTYEQYF.

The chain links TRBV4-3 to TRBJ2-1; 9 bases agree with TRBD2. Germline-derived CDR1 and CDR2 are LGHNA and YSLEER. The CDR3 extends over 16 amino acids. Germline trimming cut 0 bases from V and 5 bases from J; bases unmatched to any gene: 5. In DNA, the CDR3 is TGCGCCAGCAGCCAAGATAATCTAGCGGGGCACAATGAGCAGTTCTTC. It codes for CASSQDNLAGHNEQFF.

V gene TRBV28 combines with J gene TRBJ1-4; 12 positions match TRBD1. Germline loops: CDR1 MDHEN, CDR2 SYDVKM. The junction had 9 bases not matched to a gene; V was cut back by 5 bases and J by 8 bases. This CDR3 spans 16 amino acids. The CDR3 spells CASSPTGTGGEEKLFF. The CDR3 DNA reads TGTGCCAGCAGTCCGACGGGGACAGGGGGCGAGGAAAAACTGTTTTTT.

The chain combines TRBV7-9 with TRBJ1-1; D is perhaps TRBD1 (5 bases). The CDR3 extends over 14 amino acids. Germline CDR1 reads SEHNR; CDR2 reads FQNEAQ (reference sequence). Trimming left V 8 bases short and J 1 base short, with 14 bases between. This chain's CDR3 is CASGTGGSNTEAFF. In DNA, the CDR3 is TGTGCCAGCGGTACTGGGGGGTCGAACACTGAAGCTTTCTTT.

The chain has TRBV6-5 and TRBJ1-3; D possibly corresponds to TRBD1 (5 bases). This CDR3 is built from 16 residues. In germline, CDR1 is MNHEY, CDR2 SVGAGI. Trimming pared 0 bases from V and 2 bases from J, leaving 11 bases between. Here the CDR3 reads CASSYSAGAAGNTIYF. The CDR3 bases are TGTGCCAGCAGTTACTCCGCCGGGGCAGCTGGAAACACCATATATTTT.

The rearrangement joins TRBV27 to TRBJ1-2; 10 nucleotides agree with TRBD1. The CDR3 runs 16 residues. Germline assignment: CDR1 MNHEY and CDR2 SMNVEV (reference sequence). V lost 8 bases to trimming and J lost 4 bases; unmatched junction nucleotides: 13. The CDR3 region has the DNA TGTGCCAGCTGCCCCGGGACAGGGGAGAAAAGCTATGGCTACACCTTC. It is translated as CASCPGTGEKSYGYTF.

CDR3 region: CASKGLAYEQYF. As DNA, the CDR3 is TGTGCCAGCAAAGGCCTAGCTTACGAGCAGTACTTC. The chain carries TRBV3-1 (or the pseudogene TRBV3-2) and TRBJ2-7; D might be TRBD2 (5 bases). The CDR3 runs to 12 residues. V lost 7 bases and J lost 4, with 11 bases in between. Germline V CDR1 and CDR2: LGHDT, YNNKEL (reference sequence).

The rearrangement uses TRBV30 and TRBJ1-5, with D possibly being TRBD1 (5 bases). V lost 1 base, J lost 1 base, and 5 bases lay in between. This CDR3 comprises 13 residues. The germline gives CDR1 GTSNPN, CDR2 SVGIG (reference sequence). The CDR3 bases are TGTGCCTGGAGTGGGGACAGCAATCAGCCCCAGCATTTT. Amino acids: CAWSGDSNQPQHF. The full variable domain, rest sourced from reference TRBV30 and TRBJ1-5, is SQTIHQWPATLVQPVGSPLSLECTVEGTSNPNLYWYRQAAGRGLQLLFYSVGIGQISSEVPQNLSASRPQDRQFILSSKKLLLSDSGFYLCAWSGDSNQPQHFGDGTRLSIL.

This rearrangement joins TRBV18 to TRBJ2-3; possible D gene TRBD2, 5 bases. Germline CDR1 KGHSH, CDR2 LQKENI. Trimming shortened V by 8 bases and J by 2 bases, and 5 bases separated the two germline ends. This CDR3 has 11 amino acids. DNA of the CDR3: TGTGCCAGCCGGGACACAGATACGCAGTATTTT. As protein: CASRDTDTQYF.

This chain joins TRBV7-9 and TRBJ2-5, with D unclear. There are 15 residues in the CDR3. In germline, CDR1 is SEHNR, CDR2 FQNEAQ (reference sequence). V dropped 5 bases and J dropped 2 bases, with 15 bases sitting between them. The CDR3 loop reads CASSPRRAQQETQYF. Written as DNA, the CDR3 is TGTGCCAGCAGCCCTCGACGGGCCCAGCAAGAGACCCAGTACTTC.

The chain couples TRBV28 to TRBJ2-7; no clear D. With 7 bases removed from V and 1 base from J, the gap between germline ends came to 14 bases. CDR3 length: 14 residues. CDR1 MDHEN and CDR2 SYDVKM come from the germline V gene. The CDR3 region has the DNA TGTGCCAGCACCGCCCTGGGATGGTCCTACGAGCAGTACTTC. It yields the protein CASTALGWSYEQYF.

The CDR3 nucleotides are TGCAGCGTTCTAACTAGCGGGAGAGGTTATGAGCAGTTCTTC. This translates into CSVLTSGRGYEQFF. The chain links TRBV29-1 to TRBJ2-1; TRBD2 aligns across 11 bases. This CDR3 has 14 residues. Trimming at V came to 5 bases and at J to 8 bases, leaving 8 bases not matched to a gene. CDR1 and CDR2 from the germline V gene are SQVTM and ANQGSEA.

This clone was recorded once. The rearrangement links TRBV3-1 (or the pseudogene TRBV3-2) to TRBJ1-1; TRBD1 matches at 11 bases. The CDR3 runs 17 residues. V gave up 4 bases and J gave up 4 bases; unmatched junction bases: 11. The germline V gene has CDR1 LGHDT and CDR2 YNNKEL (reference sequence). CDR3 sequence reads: CASSPPSTGTGGTEAFF. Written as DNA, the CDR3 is TGTGCCAGCAGCCCCCCCAGTACCGGGACAGGGGGCACTGAAGCTTTCTTT.

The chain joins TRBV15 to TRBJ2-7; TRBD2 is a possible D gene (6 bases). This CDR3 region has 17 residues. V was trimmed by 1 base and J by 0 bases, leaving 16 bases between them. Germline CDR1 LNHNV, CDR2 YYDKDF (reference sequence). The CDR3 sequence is CATSRAGAGLSSYEQYF. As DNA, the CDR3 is TGTGCCACCAGCAGAGCTGGGGCGGGGTTGAGCTCCTACGAGCAGTACTTC.

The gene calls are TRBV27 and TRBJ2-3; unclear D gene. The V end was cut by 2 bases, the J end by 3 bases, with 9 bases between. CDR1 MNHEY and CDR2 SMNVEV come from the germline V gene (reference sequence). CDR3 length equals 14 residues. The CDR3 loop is CASSLQRVTDTQYF. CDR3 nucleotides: TGTGCCAGCAGTTTACAAAGGGTAACAGATACGCAGTATTTT.

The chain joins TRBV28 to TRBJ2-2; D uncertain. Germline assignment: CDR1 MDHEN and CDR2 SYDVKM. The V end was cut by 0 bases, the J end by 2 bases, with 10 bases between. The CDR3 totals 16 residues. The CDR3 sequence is CASSLWGKANTGELFF. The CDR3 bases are TGTGCCAGCAGTTTATGGGGTAAAGCAAACACCGGGGAGCTGTTTTTT.

This chain's CDR3 is CASSTPGHTTGELFF. CDR3 nucleotides: TGCGCCAGCAGCACCCCGGGACATACCACCGGGGAGCTGTTTTTT. The genes are TRBV4-1 and TRBJ2-2; weak D call: TRBD1 (6 bases). Germline CDR1 MGHRA, CDR2 YSYEKL. V gave up 5 bases and J gave up 4 bases, with 14 bases separating them. This CDR3 is built from 15 residues.

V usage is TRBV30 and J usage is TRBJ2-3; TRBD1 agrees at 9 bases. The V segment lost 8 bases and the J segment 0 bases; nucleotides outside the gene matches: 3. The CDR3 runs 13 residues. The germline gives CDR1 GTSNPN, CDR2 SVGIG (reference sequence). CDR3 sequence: CAGQGTSTDTQYF. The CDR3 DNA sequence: TGTGCCGGACAGGGGACTAGCACAGATACGCAGTATTTT.

The CDR3 reads CASSFDPSGTGVSYEQYF. In nucleotides, the CDR3 is TGCGCCAGCAGCTTTGACCCCTCCGGGACAGGGGTCTCCTACGAGCAGTACTTC. The V and J genes are TRBV4-1 and TRBJ2-7, with TRBD1 matching over 10 bases. This CDR3 region has 18 residues. J lost 0 bases, V lost 5 bases, and 13 bases had no gene match. CDR1 and CDR2 from the germline V gene are MGHRA and YSYEKL.

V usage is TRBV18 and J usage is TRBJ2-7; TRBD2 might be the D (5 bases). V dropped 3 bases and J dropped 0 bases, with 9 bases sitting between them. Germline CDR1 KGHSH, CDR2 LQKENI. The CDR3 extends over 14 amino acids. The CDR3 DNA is TGTGCCAGCTCACCCCCCGACTACTCCTACGAGCAGTACTTC. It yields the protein CASSPPDYSYEQYF.